The 10 T cell receptor beta chains in this list originate from one sample, sequenced in a study of OX40 agonist ivuxolimab in advanced cancers. TCRdb keeps only in-frame clones here, not all; method: immunoSEQ multiplex PCR. The table records around 70,000 clones, roughly 89% of them present only once. The sample was CD4+ or CD8+ T cells sorted from blood, taken in a trial of the OX40 agonist ivuxolimab. These receptors were collected from an adult with an advanced solid tumor such as melanoma, head and neck, liver or kidney cancer.

The rearrangement uses TRBV4-1 and TRBJ1-2; D is ambiguous. Germline CDR1 MGHRA, CDR2 YSYEKL. There are 14 residues in the CDR3. The germline V and J ends were trimmed by 1 base and 3 bases, with 9 bases remaining between them. CDR3 loop: CASSQGIRDYGYTF. CDR3 coding DNA: TGCGCCAGCAGCCAAGGGATAAGGGACTATGGCTACACCTTC.

This chain uses TRBV5-5 with TRBJ2-7, with TRBD1 matching over 7 bases. The V segment lost 2 bases and the J segment 2 bases; nucleotides outside the gene matches: 10. Germline assignment: CDR1 SGHKS and CDR2 YYEKEE (reference sequence). The CDR3 is made up of 16 amino acids. In nucleotides, the CDR3 is TGTGCCAGCAGCTTCAAAGCCTCCGGGACAGCCTACGAGCAGTACTTC. Amino acids: CASSFKASGTAYEQYF.

This chain links TRBV10-2 with TRBJ2-1; possibly TRBD1 for D (6 bases). Germline CDR1 reads WSHSY; CDR2 reads SAAADI. The CDR3 contains 19 residues. V lost 1 base and J 4 bases, leaving 23 bases between the germline ends. The CDR3 is CASSEWGHLSVGSYNEQFF. The DNA of the CDR3 is TGCGCCAGCAGTGAGTGGGGACACCTTAGCGTAGGGTCATACAATGAGCAGTTCTTC.

The V call is TRBV7-3, the J call TRBJ2-3; 12 nucleotides match TRBD2. The CDR3 has 16 residues. Germline-derived CDR1 and CDR2 are SGHTA and FQGTGA. V lost 5 bases, J lost 2 bases, and 5 bases stayed unmatched. CDR3 loop: CASSKSSGRDTDTQYF. The CDR3 bases are TGTGCCAGCAGCAAATCTAGCGGGAGGGACACAGATACGCAGTATTTT.

The chain has TRBV6-6 and TRBJ2-7; D gene ambiguous. This CDR3 is built from 15 residues. The V and J ends lost 6 bases and 4 bases respectively, with 19 bases between them. Germline loops: CDR1 MNHNY, CDR2 SVGAGI (reference sequence). This CDR3 reads CASRSNRGVGYEQYF. The CDR3 DNA reads as TGTGCCAGCAGGTCGAATCGAGGTGTTGGGTACGAGCAGTACTTC.

The gene calls are TRBV6-5 and TRBJ1-1; 8 nucleotides line up with TRBD1. There are 15 residues in the CDR3. With 0 bases clipped from V and 4 bases from J, the junction kept 4 bases outside the gene matches. Germline lookup yields CDR1 MNHEY and CDR2 SVGAGI. The CDR3 DNA reads as TGTGCCAGCAGTTACTCGAGAACAGGGGGCACTGAAGCTTTCTTT. Amino acid sequence: CASSYSRTGGTEAFF.

V is TRBV7-3 and J is TRBJ2-1; D call uncertain. Germline lookup yields CDR1 SGHTA and CDR2 FQGTGA. The V gene lost 5 bases and the J gene lost 6 bases, with 17 bases spanning the gap. There are 15 residues in the CDR3. The DNA for the CDR3 is TGTGCCAGCAGCAGTCCGGGTCCTGGGCCCAATGAGCAGTTCTTC. It encodes CASSSPGPGPNEQFF.

The CDR3 nucleotides read TGTGCCAGCAGTCCAGGACTGACCCATTCACCCCTCCACTTT. Protein: CASSPGLTHSPLHF. This sequence joins TRBV28 and TRBJ1-6; D is ambiguous. This CDR3 has 14 residues. Germline assignment: CDR1 MDHEN and CDR2 SYDVKM. Trimming shortened V by 5 bases and J by 8 bases, and 13 bases separated the two germline ends.

The V and J genes are TRBV2 and TRBJ1-1, with D possibly matching TRBD1 (5 bases). V was shortened by 7 bases and J by 6 bases, with 9 bases between the two germline ends. Germline assignment: CDR1 SNHLY and CDR2 FYNNEI. The CDR3 loop spans 11 amino acids. DNA for the CDR3: TGTGCCAGCACCCTCAGGGCTGAAGCTTTCTTT. The encoded protein is CASTLRAEAFF.

The V call is TRBV7-3, the J call TRBJ2-3, with 14 positions matching TRBD2. Losses at the gene ends were 6 bases for V and 3 bases for J; bases not matched to a gene: 11. CDR1 is SGHTA, CDR2 FQGTGA, per germline. This CDR3 contains 18 residues. CDR3 DNA sequence: TGTGCCAGCAGTCGCACCGGGACTAGCGGGGGAAGAACAGATACGCAGTATTTT. It codes for CASSRTGTSGGRTDTQYF. Combining the CDR3 with reference TRBV7-3 and TRBJ2-3 gives the whole variable domain GAGVSQTPSNKVTEKGKYVELRCDPISGHTALYWYRQSLGQGPEFLIYFQGTGAADDSGLPNDRFFAVRPEGSVSTLKIQRTERGDSAVYLCASSRTGTSGGRTDTQYFGPGTRLTVL.